This T cell receptor beta chain came from a study of naive and memory T cell subsets. The study, taken as a whole, reports: This RNA-based method may be sensitive to activation-related transcript changes.

In its sample, this clonotype was seen many times. The antigen is unknown. Whole-blood samples were 2 to 3 ml of peripheral blood from healthy adult volunteers. The library had UMIs added by 3' ligation of an oligonucleotide to TCR cDNA. Unsorted total RNA, about 1 to 1,100 ng, was DNase treated before reverse transcription. The length of the CDR3 is 13 residues. CDR1 DFQATT and CDR2 SNEGSKA come from the germline V gene (reference sequence). Trimming took off 4 bases at V and 6 bases at J, with 14 bases between the two ends. Blood and skin TCR RNA was reverse transcribed with alpha and beta constant primers. Amplification of ligated cDNA took four PCR rounds with SP2 and nested alpha and beta constant primers. TCRdb fed the 5' RACE reads into MiXCR, producing one record per CDR3 protein. This table has 20,000 to 30,000 distinct CDR3 sequences, 20% to 25% appearing once.

The genes are TRBV20-1 and TRBJ2-3; TRBD2 might be the D (6 bases). The clonotype was recovered from a female donor in good health. CDR3 nucleotide sequence: TGCAGTGCTAAGGGAGGACACACGGATACGCAGTATTTT. This sequence encodes CSAKGGHTDTQYF.